This T cell receptor (beta chain) came from a study of T-cell memory formation after mild COVID-19. Barcoded TCR alpha and TCR beta cDNA libraries with UMIs came from 5'RACE using constant-segment primers. One entry per CDR3 protein results from TCRdb running MiXCR on the 5' RACE reads. The repertoire consists of roughly 160,000 distinct CDR3 sequences, with over 10% occurring once and the leading ten covering approximately 3.4%. The table lists this clonotype with many counts. Its antigen is as yet unknown. Study observations and caveats: Among CD4+ contracting clones, most were CM and EM, and CD8+ ones EMRA. Second-wave clones with a day 37 peak had unconfirmed SARS-CoV-2 specificity.

The sample taken for sequencing was PBMCs or a T cell subset sorted from them (not recorded which). The TCR sequence derives from a man between 18 and 29 years old who had mild COVID-19 (a few samples of this study predate the infection). Cell type and time point are not known.

The CDR3 DNA sequence: TGTGCCAGCAGCCCCATGGCGGGGGCGAACACCGGGGAGCTGTTTTTT. Encoded protein: CASSPMAGANTGELFF. The rearrangement links TRBV12-3 or TRBV12-4 to TRBJ2-2, with TRBD2 matching 7 bases. This CDR3 comprises 16 residues. V lost 6 bases, J lost 0 bases, and 7 bases stayed unmatched.